This T cell receptor beta chain was recorded in a study of OX40 agonist ivuxolimab in advanced cancers. Germline CDR1 reads SQVTM; CDR2 reads ANQGSEA. Trimming cost V 6 bases and J 5 bases; bases outside gene matches: 15. The CDR3 covers 16 residues. Some clones are missing from TCRdb's copy, which holds only in-frame ones; the method was immunoSEQ multiplex PCR. This table holds about 83,000 clones, approximately 88% found once. The chain employs TRBV29-1 and TRBJ2-1; 8 bases align to TRBD2. The source was CD4+ or CD8+ T cells sorted from blood, collected in a trial of the OX40 agonist ivuxolimab. The origin of this receptor is an adult with an advanced solid tumor such as melanoma, head and neck, liver or kidney cancer. This CDR3 reads CSVAGVQREPDNEQFF. DNA of the CDR3: TGCAGCGTGGCAGGGGTGCAGCGGGAGCCAGACAATGAGCAGTTCTTC.